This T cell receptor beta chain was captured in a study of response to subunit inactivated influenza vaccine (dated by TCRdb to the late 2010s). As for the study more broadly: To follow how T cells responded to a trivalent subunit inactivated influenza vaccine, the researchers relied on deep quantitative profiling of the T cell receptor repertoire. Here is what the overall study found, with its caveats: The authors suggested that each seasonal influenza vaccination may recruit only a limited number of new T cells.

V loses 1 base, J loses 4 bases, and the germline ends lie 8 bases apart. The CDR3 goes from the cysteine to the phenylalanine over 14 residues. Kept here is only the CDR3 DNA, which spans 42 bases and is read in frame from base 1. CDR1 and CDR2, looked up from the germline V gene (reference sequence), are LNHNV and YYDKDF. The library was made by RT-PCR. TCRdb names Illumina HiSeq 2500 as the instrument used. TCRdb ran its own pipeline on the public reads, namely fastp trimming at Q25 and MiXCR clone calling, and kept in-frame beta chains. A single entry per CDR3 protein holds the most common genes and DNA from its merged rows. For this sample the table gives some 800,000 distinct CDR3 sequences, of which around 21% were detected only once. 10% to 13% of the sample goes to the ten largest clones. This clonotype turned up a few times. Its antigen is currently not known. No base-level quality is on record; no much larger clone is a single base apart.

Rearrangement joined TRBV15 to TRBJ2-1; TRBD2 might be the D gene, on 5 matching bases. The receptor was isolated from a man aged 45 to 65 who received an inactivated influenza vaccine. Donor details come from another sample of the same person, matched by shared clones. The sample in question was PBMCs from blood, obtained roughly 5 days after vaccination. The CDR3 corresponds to CATSRAGMYNEQFF. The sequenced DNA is TGTGCCACCAGCAGAGCGGGAATGTACAATGAGCAGTTCTTC.